This TCR beta chain appears in the sequencing data of a study of shared clonotypes between healthy human individuals. In the case of this clone: Its antigen is currently unknown. This same CDR3 is encoded by further DNA sequences in the sample.

CD8 cells regarded as naive lacked CD45RO, were positively chosen for CCR7, and omitted terminally differentiated effector memory CD45RA+ cells. How the authors handled the data: ImmunoSEQ yielded junction-only sequences lacking quality scores, so filtering differed. Only in-frame clones appear in the TCRdb table, and some are missing; sequencing was by immunoSEQ multiplex PCR. For V, J and clone size, that table is used; D and trimming come from the DNA. The data contain about 800,000 clones, approximately 96% of them singletons. The V gene lost 6 bases and the J gene lost 1 base, with 9 bases spanning the gap. Per germline, CDR1 MNHEY and CDR2 SVGAGI. CDR3 length equals 13 residues. General observations from the study: Deeper or shallower sequencing was expected to change how clonotypes are shared among donors. Several donors held approximately 4.5% of naive CD4 clonotypes in common. Specimens sampled were limited to blood, with tissue repertoires likely differing.

Sequenced material: naive CD8+ T cells sorted from blood. This chain links TRBV6-5 with TRBJ1-1; a possible D gene is TRBD1 (5 bases). This TCR came from a man in his thirties or forties in good health. The CDR3 DNA reads TGTGCCAGCAGCTATGGACAGAACACTGAAGCTTTCTTT. Protein product: CASSYGQNTEAFF.